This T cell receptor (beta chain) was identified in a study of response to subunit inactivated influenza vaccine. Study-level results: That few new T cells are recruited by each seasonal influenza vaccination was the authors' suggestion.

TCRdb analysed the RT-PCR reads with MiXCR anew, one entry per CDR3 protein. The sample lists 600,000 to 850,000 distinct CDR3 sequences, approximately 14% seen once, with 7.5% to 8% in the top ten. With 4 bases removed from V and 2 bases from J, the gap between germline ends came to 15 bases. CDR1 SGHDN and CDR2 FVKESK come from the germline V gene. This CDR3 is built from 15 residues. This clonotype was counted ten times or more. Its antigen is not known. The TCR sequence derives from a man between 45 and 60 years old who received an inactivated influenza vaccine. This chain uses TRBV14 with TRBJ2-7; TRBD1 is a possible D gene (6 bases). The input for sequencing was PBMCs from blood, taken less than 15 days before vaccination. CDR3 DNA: TGTGCCAGCAGCCCCGGGGACAACCGCGCCTACGAGCAGTACTTC. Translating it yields CASSPGDNRAYEQYF.